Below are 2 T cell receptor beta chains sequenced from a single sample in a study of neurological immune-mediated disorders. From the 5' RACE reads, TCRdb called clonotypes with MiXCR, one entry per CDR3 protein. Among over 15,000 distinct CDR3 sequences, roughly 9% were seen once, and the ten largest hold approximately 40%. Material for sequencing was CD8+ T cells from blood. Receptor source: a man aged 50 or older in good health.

CDR3 DNA sequence: TGTGCCAGCAGTCCGGGGACAGTTTCCTACGAGCAGTACTTC. This sequence encodes CASSPGTVSYEQYF. The chain has TRBV6-2 or TRBV6-3 and TRBJ2-7; 7 bases match TRBD1. V lost 5 bases to trimming and J lost 1 base; unmatched junction nucleotides: 5. Germline V gives CDR1 MNHEY, CDR2 SVGEGT. The CDR3 loop spans 14 amino acids.

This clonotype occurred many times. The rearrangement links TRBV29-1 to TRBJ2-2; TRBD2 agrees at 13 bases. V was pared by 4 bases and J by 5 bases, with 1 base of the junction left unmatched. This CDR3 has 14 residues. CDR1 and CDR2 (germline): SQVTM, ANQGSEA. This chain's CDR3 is CSVVLAGGTGELFF. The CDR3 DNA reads TGCAGCGTTGTACTAGCGGGGGGGACCGGGGAGCTGTTTTTT.